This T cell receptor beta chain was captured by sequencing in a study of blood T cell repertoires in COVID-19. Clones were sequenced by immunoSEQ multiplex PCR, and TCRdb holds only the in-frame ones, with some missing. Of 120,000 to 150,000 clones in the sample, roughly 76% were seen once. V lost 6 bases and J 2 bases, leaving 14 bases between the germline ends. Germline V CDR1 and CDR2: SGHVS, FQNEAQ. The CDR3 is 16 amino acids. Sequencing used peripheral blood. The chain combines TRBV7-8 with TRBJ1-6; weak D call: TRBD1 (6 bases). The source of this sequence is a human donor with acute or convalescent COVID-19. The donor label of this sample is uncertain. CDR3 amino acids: CASRTQGIAYNSPLHF. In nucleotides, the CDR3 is TGTGCCAGCAGAACCCAGGGGATCGCCTATAATTCACCCCTCCACTTT.